Only a few counts were recorded for the clone carrying this T cell receptor beta chain. These data are taken from a study of blood T cell repertoires in COVID-19. The CDR3 contains 14 residues. V lost 4 bases, J lost 6 bases, and 2 bases stayed unmatched. Germline V lookup: CDR1 SEHNR, CDR2 FQNEAQ (reference sequence). Original analysis: Estimation of nucleated cell counts was performed using reference gene primer amplification. TCRdb's table, derived via immunoSEQ multiplex PCR, lists solely in-frame clones and lacks some. Clonal size and the V and J genes are those of that table, whereas D and trimming came from the DNA. The sample holds 250,000 to 300,000 clones; roughly nine tenths are singletons and the top ten take 2.2%.

The origin of this receptor is a woman under 40 with COVID-19, enrolled during active disease. The chain recombines TRBV7-9 with TRBJ2-7; 14 bases are shared with TRBD2. Material for sequencing was peripheral blood. CDR3 sequence reads: CASSSGLAGAEQYF. The DNA for the CDR3 is TGTGCCAGCAGCTCGGGACTAGCGGGAGCCGAGCAGTACTTC.